This T cell receptor beta chain was obtained from a study of T-cell reconstitution after alpha-beta-depleted transplantation in children (TCRdb year 2016). Broadly, across the study: The study quantitatively tracked T-cell immune reconstitution after TCRalphabeta/CD19-depleted allogeneic hematopoietic cell transplantation in children using TCR repertoire profiling.

This specimen's treatment or condition label, per the study, means: allogeneic hematopoietic cell transplantation with graft depleted of TCRalphabeta T cells and CD19 B cells. Transplant recipients were children who received TCRalphabeta/CD19-depleted allogeneic hematopoietic cell grafts. The germline V gene specifies SGHRS as CDR1 and YFSETQ as CDR2. The V end gives up 7 bases and the J end 3 bases, leaving 9 bases in the junction not matched to a gene. The CDR3, cysteine through phenylalanine, is 14 amino acids long. Only the CDR3 part of the read is kept: 42 bases, read in frame from the first base. Regarding this clonotype: It has no known antigen specificity. No qualities accompany the bases; no much larger clone lies one base away.

The library relied on PCR. TCRdb records Illumina HiSeq 2500 as the sequencer. Molecular barcoding was employed in the preparation of TCR libraries, with unique molecular identifiers being used to normalize TCRbeta repertoire quantification. The public reads were run again by TCRdb, first through fastp at Q25 and then through MiXCR, and only productive beta chains were kept. Each entry merges the rows of one CDR3 protein and shows their most common DNA and genes. Across this sample there are about 980,000 distinct CDR3 sequences, with about 29% seen only once. More than 25% of the sample rests with the top ten. Study-wide findings and limitations: The apparently early recovery of alphabetaT-cell counts about two months after transplant reportedly depended on only several hundred rapidly expanded clones that came from non-depleted graft cells. The frequencies of hyperexpanded clones fell over the following months, and after one year, T-cell counts and TCRbeta diversity were mostly attributed to newly produced T cells. In some patients, the high TCRbeta diversity seen at day 60 was put down to recipient T cells and intrathymic progenitors that had survived conditioning.

The chain employs TRBV5-1 and TRBJ1-1, and 7 junction bases match TRBD1. The sequencing used PBMCs, mostly from graft donor cells, collected 360 days after TCRalphabeta/CD19-depleted stem cell transplant. The sequence derives from a boy in the first two years of life who had a stem cell transplant for SCID, so the T cells may come from the graft donor. In nucleotide form, the sequence is TGCGCCAGCCCGCCCACAGGGGAGGACACTGAAGCTTTCTTT. This is translated as CASPPTGEDTEAFF. The full variable domain, with segments outside the CDR3 supplied by the reference TRBV5-1 and TRBJ1-1 proteins, appears as KAGVTQTPRYLIKTRGQQVTLSCSPISGHRSVSWYQQTPGQGLQFLFEYFSETQRNKGNFPGRFSGRQFSNSRSEMNVSTLELGDSALYLCASPPTGEDTEAFFGQGTRLTVV.